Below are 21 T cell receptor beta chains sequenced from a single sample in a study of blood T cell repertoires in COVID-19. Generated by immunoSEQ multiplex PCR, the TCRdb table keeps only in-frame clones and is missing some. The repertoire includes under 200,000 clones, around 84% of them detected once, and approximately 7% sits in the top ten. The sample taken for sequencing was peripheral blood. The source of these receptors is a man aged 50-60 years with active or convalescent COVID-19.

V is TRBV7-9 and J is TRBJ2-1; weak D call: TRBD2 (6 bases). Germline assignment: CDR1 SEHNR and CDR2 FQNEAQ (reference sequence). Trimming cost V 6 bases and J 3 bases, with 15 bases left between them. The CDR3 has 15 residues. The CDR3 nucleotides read TGTGCCAGCAGTCCTTCCGGGACTGTCTACAATGAGCAGTTCTTC. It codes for CASSPSGTVYNEQFF.

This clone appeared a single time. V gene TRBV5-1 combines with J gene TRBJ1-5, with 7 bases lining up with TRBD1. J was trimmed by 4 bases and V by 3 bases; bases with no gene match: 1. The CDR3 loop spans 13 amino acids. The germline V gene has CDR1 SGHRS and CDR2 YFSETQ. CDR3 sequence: CASSSGGNQPQHF. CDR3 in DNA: TGCGCCAGCAGCTCAGGGGGTAATCAGCCCCAGCATTTT.

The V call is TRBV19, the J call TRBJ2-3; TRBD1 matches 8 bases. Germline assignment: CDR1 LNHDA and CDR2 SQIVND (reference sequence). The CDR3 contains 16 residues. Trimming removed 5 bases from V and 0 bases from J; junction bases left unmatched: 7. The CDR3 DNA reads TGTGCCAGTAGTTCACCAGGGGGCCCTAGCACAGATACGCAGTATTTT. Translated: CASSSPGGPSTDTQYF.

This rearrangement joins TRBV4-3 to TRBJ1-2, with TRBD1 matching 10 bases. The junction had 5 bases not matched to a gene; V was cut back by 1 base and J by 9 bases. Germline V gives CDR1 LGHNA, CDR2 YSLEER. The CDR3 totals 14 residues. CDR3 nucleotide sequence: TGCGCCAGCAGCCAAGCGACAGGGGGCCGACGCTACACCTTC. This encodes CASSQATGGRRYTF.

The CDR3: CASSFPGGVNTQYF. The CDR3 DNA reads as TGTGCCAGCAGCTTCCCAGGGGGCGTTAATACGCAGTATTTT. V gene TRBV5-6 combines with J gene TRBJ2-3; 8 bases fit TRBD1. Germline CDR1 reads SGHDT; CDR2 reads YYEEEE. Trimming removed 2 bases from V and 7 bases from J; junction bases left unmatched: 6. The CDR3 is made up of 14 amino acids.

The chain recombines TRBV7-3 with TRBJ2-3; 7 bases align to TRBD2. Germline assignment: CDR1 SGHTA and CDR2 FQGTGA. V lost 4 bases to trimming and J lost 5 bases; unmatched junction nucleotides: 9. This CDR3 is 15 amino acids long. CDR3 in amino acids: CASSSIGGGGDTQYF. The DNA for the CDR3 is TGTGCCAGCAGCTCCATTGGCGGGGGTGGAGATACGCAGTATTTT.

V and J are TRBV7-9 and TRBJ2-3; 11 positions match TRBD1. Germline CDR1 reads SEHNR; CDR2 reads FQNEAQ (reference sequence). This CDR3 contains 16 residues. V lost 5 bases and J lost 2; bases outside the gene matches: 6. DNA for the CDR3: TGTGCCAGCAGCGATGGGACAGGGGGTTACACAGATACGCAGTATTTT. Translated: CASSDGTGGYTDTQYF.

CDR3 nucleotide sequence: TGTGCCAGCAGCGGAGGACAGGGGCGGGATGGCTACACCTTC. It is translated as CASSGGQGRDGYTF. The chain uses TRBV5-4 and TRBJ1-2; 9 positions agree with TRBD1. Looked up from germline, CDR1 is SGHNT and CDR2 is YYREEE (reference sequence). V gave up 4 bases and J gave up 6 bases; unmatched junction bases: 7. The CDR3 is made up of 14 amino acids. Full variable domain (outside the CDR3, taken from reference TRBV5-4 and TRBJ1-2): ETGVTQSPTHLIKTRGQQVTLRCSSQSGHNTVSWYQQALGQGPQFIFQYYREEENGRGNFPPRFSGLQFPNYSSELNVNALELDDSALYLCASSGGQGRDGYTFGSGTRLTVV.

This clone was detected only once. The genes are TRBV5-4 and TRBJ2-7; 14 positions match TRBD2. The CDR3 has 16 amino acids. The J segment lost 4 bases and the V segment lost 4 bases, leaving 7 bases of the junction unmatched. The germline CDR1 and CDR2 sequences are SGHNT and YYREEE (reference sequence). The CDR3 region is CASSPTSGRALYEQYF. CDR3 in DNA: TGTGCCAGCAGCCCGACTAGCGGGAGGGCCCTGTACGAGCAGTACTTC.

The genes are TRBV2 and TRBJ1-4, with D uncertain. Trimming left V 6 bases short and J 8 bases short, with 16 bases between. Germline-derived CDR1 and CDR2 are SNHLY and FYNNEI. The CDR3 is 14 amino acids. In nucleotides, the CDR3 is TGTGCCAGCAGCACTTCCATTGGGCAGGAAAAACTGTTTTTT. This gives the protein CASSTSIGQEKLFF.

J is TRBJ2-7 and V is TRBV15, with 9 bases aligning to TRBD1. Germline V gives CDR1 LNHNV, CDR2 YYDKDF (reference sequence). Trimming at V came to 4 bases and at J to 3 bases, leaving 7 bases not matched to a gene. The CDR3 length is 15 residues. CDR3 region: CATSKSTGQGYEQYF. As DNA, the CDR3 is TGTGCCACCAGCAAGTCTACGGGACAGGGCTACGAGCAGTACTTC.

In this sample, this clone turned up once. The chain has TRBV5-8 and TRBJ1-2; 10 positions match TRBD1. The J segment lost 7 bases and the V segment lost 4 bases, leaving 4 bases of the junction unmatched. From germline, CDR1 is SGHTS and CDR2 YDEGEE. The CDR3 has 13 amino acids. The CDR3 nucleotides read TGTGCCAGCAGCCTGACAGGGGGCTCTGGCTACACCTTC. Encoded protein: CASSLTGGSGYTF.

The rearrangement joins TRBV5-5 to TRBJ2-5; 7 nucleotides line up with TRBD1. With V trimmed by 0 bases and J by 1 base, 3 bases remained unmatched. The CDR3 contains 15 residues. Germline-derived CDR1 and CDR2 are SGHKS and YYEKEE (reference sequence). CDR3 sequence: CASSLARGIQETQYF. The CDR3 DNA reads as TGTGCCAGCAGCTTGGCCAGGGGGATCCAAGAGACCCAGTACTTC.

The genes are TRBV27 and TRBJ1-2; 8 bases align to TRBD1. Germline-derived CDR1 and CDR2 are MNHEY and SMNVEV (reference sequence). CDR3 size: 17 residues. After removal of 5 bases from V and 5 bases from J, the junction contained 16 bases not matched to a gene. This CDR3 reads CASSGRTGRTGRYGYTF. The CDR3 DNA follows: TGTGCCAGCAGTGGGCGGACAGGGAGGACGGGAAGATATGGCTACACCTTC.

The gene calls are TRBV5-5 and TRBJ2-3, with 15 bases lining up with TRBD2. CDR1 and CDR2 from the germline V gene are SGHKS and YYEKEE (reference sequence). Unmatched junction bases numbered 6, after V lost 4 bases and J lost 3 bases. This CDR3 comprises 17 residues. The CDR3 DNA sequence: TGTGCCAGCAGCCTCCGGACTAGCGGGGGGGGGACAGATACGCAGTATTTT. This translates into CASSLRTSGGGTDTQYF.

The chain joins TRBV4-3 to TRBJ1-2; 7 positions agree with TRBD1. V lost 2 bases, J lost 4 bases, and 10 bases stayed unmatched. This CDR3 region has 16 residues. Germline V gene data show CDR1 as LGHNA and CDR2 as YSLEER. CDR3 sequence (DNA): TGCGCCAGCAGCCAAACGGGTAGGGGGCTAGGCTATGGCTACACCTTC. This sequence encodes CASSQTGRGLGYGYTF.

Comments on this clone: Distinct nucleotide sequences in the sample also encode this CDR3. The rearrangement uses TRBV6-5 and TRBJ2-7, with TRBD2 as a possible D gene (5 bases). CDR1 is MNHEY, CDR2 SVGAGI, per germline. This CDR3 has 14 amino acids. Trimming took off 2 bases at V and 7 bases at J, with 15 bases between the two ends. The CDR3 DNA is TGTGCCAGCAGTTACCAGGCCGGGGTGGGGGAGCAGTACTTC. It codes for CASSYQAGVGEQYF.

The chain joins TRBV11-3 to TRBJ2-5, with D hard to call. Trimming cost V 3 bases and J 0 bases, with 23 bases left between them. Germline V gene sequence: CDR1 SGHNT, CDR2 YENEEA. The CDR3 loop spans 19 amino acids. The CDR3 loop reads CASSLLRLATAWYQETQYF. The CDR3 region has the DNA TGTGCCAGCAGCTTGCTCAGACTGGCAACGGCTTGGTACCAAGAGACCCAGTACTTC.

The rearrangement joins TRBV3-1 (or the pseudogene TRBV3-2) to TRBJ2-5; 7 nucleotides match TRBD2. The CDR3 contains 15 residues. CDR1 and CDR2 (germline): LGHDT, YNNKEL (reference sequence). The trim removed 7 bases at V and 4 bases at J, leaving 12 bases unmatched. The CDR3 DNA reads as TGTGCCAGCACCTCGATAGGGAGGGAACGAGAGACCCAGTACTTC. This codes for CASTSIGRERETQYF.

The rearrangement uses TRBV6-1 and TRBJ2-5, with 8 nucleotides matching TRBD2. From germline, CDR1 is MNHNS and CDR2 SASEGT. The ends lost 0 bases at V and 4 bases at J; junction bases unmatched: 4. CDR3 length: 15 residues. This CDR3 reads CASSEASGGRETQYF. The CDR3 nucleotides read TGTGCCAGCAGTGAAGCGAGCGGGGGAAGAGAGACCCAGTACTTC.

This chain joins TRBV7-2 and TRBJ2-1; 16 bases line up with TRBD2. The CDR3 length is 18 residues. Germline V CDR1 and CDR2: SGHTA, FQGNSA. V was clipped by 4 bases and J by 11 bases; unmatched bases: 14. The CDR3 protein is CASSSLPGLAGGPTKQFF. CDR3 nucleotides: TGTGCCAGCAGCTCCTTGCCGGGACTAGCGGGGGGGCCAACGAAGCAGTTCTTC.